These 22 T cell receptor beta chains were sequenced from one sample in a study of TIL therapy for anti-PD-1-resistant metastatic lung cancer. Sequencing used immunoSEQ v3. The assay was immunoSEQ multiplex PCR, and TCRdb's table has in-frame clones only and misses some. Of more than 55,000 clones in the sample, roughly 69% were seen once. Time point reported: pre-treatment sample, taken before nivolumab and TIL therapy. The source material was blood, sampled at baseline. These receptors all come from a person aged 25-79 years with non-small cell lung cancer.

The chain combines TRBV19 with TRBJ2-3; no clear D gene. Germline V gives CDR1 LNHDA, CDR2 SQIVND (reference sequence). CDR3 length: 16 residues. V lost 1 base and J 4 bases, leaving 15 bases between the germline ends. The CDR3 here is CASSIGKGRGPDTQYF. The CDR3 DNA sequence: TGTGCCAGTAGTATAGGAAAAGGCCGCGGCCCAGATACGCAGTATTTT.

A few counts support this clone. The chain employs TRBV28 and TRBJ2-2, with D perhaps matching TRBD2 (7 bases). In germline, CDR1 is MDHEN, CDR2 SYDVKM. This CDR3 spans 13 amino acids. V was shortened by 10 bases and J by 4 bases, with 13 bases between the two germline ends. CDR3 region: CANRGAGTGELFF. CDR3 sequence (DNA): TGTGCCAACCGGGGGGCCGGCACCGGGGAGCTGTTTTTT.

This clone was detected a few times. V is TRBV10-3 and J is TRBJ1-4; 7 nucleotides line up with TRBD1. The CDR3 consists of 15 residues. Germline-derived CDR1 and CDR2 are ENHRY and SYGVKD. With 2 bases clipped from V and 5 bases from J, the junction kept 5 bases outside the gene matches. CDR3 coding DNA: TGTGCCATCAGTGAGACGGGGACAGAGAATGAAAAACTGTTTTTT. Its translation is CAISETGTENEKLFF.

In its sample, this clone was seen once. The chain carries TRBV12-5 and TRBJ2-7; perhaps D is TRBD1 or TRBD2 (5 bases each). Trimming stripped 6 bases from V and 4 bases from J, with 16 bases between. Germline-derived CDR1 and CDR2 are LGHNT and FRNRAP. The CDR3 has 14 residues. CDR3 in amino acids: CASGRGTEAYEQYF. As DNA, the CDR3 is TGTGCTAGTGGAAGAGGGACCGAGGCGTACGAGCAGTACTTC.

The chain combines TRBV30 with TRBJ1-3; unclear D gene. The CDR3 loop spans 15 amino acids. Trimming stripped 4 bases from V and 2 bases from J, with 15 bases between. Germline V lookup: CDR1 GTSNPN, CDR2 SVGIG (reference sequence). The CDR3: CAWTVGLSPGNTIYF. The DNA for the CDR3 is TGTGCCTGGACTGTAGGGCTAAGCCCTGGAAACACCATATATTTT.

V is TRBV12-5 and J is TRBJ1-5; the D is unclear. This CDR3 is 10 amino acids long. V was cut by 6 bases and J by 6 bases, with 3 bases left in between. In germline, CDR1 is LGHNT, CDR2 FRNRAP. CDR3 protein: CASGGQPQHF. In nucleotides, the CDR3 is TGTGCTAGTGGCGGTCAGCCCCAGCATTTT.

This chain connects TRBV5-1 to TRBJ2-7, with 7 bases aligning to TRBD2. Losses at the gene ends were 1 base for V and 2 bases for J; bases not matched to a gene: 3. The CDR3 is made up of 14 amino acids. Germline V gives CDR1 SGHRS, CDR2 YFSETQ. The CDR3 reads CASSLSGDTYEQYF. The CDR3 DNA reads as TGCGCCAGCAGCTTGAGCGGGGATACCTACGAGCAGTACTTC.

The chain couples TRBV5-1 to TRBJ1-2; D unclear. Deletions cut 7 bases from V and 3 bases from J, with 16 bases between. The CDR3 length is 14 residues. CDR1 is SGHRS, CDR2 YFSETQ, per germline. The CDR3 DNA reads as TGCGCCAGCTCCCCCCGCGGAGGAGACTATGGCTACACCTTC. Amino acid sequence: CASSPRGGDYGYTF.

The chain links TRBV4-1 to TRBJ2-1; TRBD1 matches 7 bases. This CDR3 comprises 17 residues. Germline CDR1 MGHRA, CDR2 YSYEKL. V was clipped by 3 bases and J by 0 bases; unmatched bases: 8. This CDR3 is CASSHTSQGSSYNEQFF. CDR3 bases: TGCGCCAGCAGCCACACCTCACAGGGGAGCTCCTACAATGAGCAGTTCTTC.

This chain links TRBV5-1 with TRBJ2-7; 10 nucleotides agree with TRBD2. The CDR3 sequence is 17 residues long. Germline V gene sequence: CDR1 SGHRS, CDR2 YFSETQ. With V trimmed by 1 base and J by 1 base, 8 bases remained unmatched. CDR3 DNA sequence: TGCGCCAGCAGCTTGTTGCAGCGGGGGGGCCCATCCTACGAGCAGTACTTC. Translating it yields CASSLLQRGGPSYEQYF.

The chain links TRBV20-1 to TRBJ2-1; D uncertain. The CDR3 runs 11 residues. Germline CDR1 and CDR2: DFQATT and SNEGSKA (reference sequence). CDR3 nucleotide sequence: TGCGCACCTTCGATGGACAATGAGCAGTTCTTC. As protein: CAPSMDNEQFF.

This clone has just one count. The V and J genes are TRBV11-2 and TRBJ2-1; D gene unclear. Trimming cost V 3 bases and J 10 bases, with 13 bases left between them. This CDR3 has 13 amino acids. Germline CDR1 is SGHAT and CDR2 is FQNNGV. The CDR3 DNA reads TGTGCCAGCAGCTTCCCCTCCTCTAGAGAGCAGTTCTTC. Encoded protein: CASSFPSSREQFF.

This clone appeared a few times. This chain links TRBV30 with TRBJ1-5, with a tentative D call TRBD1 (5 bases). The CDR3 runs to 13 residues. Germline lookup yields CDR1 GTSNPN and CDR2 SVGIG (reference sequence). Trimming took 2 bases from V and 7 from J, leaving 12 bases between them. The CDR3, as DNA: TGTGCCTGGAGTTTTGGGGCCGACCAGCCCCAGCATTTT. Its protein is CAWSFGADQPQHF.

The V call is TRBV7-6, the J call TRBJ2-5; no definite D call. The CDR3 is 13 residues long. V was shortened by 5 bases and J by 4 bases, with 11 bases between the two germline ends. Germline lookup yields CDR1 SGHVS and CDR2 FNYEAQ. The CDR3 reads CASSPGWGETQYF. The CDR3 DNA follows: TGTGCCAGCAGCCCGGGCTGGGGAGAGACCCAGTACTTC.

The genes are TRBV28 and TRBJ1-4; D gene uncertain. The V gene lost 1 base and the J gene lost 6 bases, with 3 bases spanning the gap. This CDR3 spans 12 amino acids. Germline V CDR1 and CDR2: MDHEN, SYDVKM. This CDR3 is CASSLLDEKLFF. The CDR3 DNA reads TGTGCCAGCAGTTTATTGGATGAAAAACTGTTTTTT.

This chain connects TRBV5-1 to TRBJ2-7, with TRBD1 identical over 7 bases. Losses at the gene ends were 0 bases for V and 3 bases for J; bases not matched to a gene: 3. CDR1 is SGHRS, CDR2 YFSETQ, per germline. The length of the CDR3 is 14 residues. CDR3 nucleotides: TGCGCCAGCAGCTTGGGGGGACAGAGCTACGAGCAGTACTTC. It specifies CASSLGGQSYEQYF. Supplemented by reference TRBV5-1 and TRBJ2-7, the full variable domain reads KAGVTQTPRYLIKTRGQQVTLSCSPISGHRSVSWYQQTPGQGLQFLFEYFSETQRNKGNFPGRFSGRQFSNSRSEMNVSTLELGDSALYLCASSLGGQSYEQYFGPGTRLTVT.

The chain joins TRBV6-1 to TRBJ2-3; the D gene could be TRBD1 or TRBD2 (5 bases each). Germline CDR1 reads MNHNS; CDR2 reads SASEGT. There are 15 residues in the CDR3. V was trimmed by 4 bases and J by 3 bases, leaving 14 bases between them. The CDR3 sequence is CASSAGTASTDTQYF. CDR3 nucleotide sequence: TGTGCCAGCAGTGCCGGGACGGCGAGTACAGATACGCAGTATTTT.

The chain uses TRBV7-9 and TRBJ1-6; 8 nucleotides match TRBD1. Losses at the gene ends were 5 bases for V and 8 bases for J; bases not matched to a gene: 11. CDR1 SEHNR and CDR2 FQNEAQ come from the germline V gene (reference sequence). CDR3 length: 16 amino acids. This CDR3 is CASSGGQAWEDSPLHF. The CDR3 DNA sequence: TGTGCCAGCAGCGGGGGACAGGCCTGGGAGGATTCACCCCTCCACTTT.

The chain uses TRBV2 and TRBJ1-1, with TRBD1 matching over 7 bases. CDR1 is SNHLY, CDR2 FYNNEI, per germline. The J segment lost 8 bases and the V segment lost 5 bases, leaving 8 bases of the junction unmatched. The CDR3 is 13 residues long. Here the CDR3 reads CASSWNDRAEAFF. The CDR3 DNA reads as TGTGCCAGCAGTTGGAACGACAGGGCCGAAGCTTTCTTT.

The chain joins TRBV7-9 to TRBJ2-1, with D unclear. CDR3 length equals 11 residues. Trimming removed 7 bases at V and 2 bases at J, with 3 bases between. From germline, CDR1 is SEHNR and CDR2 FQNEAQ (reference sequence). CDR3 residues: CASMAYNEQFF. CDR3 nucleotides: TGTGCCAGCATGGCCTACAATGAGCAGTTCTTC.

This sequence joins TRBV6-6 and TRBJ1-1, with D possibly being TRBD1 (6 bases). Trimming left V 5 bases short and J 3 bases short, with 10 bases between. CDR3 size: 13 residues. The germline V gene has CDR1 MNHNY and CDR2 SVGAGI (reference sequence). Here the CDR3 reads CASSTGWDTEAFF. The DNA of the CDR3 is TGTGCCAGCAGTACAGGGTGGGACACTGAAGCTTTCTTT.

V usage is TRBV5-6 and J usage is TRBJ1-2; no reliable D call. The CDR3 is made up of 16 amino acids. The V end lost 6 bases, the J end lost 1 base, and 19 bases lay between the germline ends. Germline V gene data show CDR1 as SGHDT and CDR2 as YYEEEE. The CDR3 bases are TGTGCCAGCACCCGGATCTCGCCCAGAAATAACTATGGCTACACCTTC. Protein: CASTRISPRNNYGYTF.